Here is one TCR beta chain with its context. V was clipped by 1 base and J by 1 base; unmatched bases: 5. The CDR3 runs to 16 residues. Looked up from germline, CDR1 is LNHDA and CDR2 is SQIVND (reference sequence). Per the authors' pipeline: Amplified reference gene primers provided the basis for estimating nucleated cell counts. Sequencing was performed with immunoSEQ multiplex PCR; in TCRdb, only in-frame clones are kept and a portion is missing. D and trimming come from the DNA, and the V and J calls and clone size come from that table. The profile shows about 330,000 clones, over 80% of them singletons. The data were obtained in a study of blood T cell repertoires in COVID-19. On the study more broadly: Acute and convalescent COVID-19 samples came from the United States, Italy and Spain. T cells, B-cell-depleted T cells, or PBMCs supplied cDNA or gDNA.

The Seattle site enrolled patients during active infection and followed them longitudinally. The receptor was isolated from a man aged 30-40 years with COVID-19, enrolled during active disease. The chain joins TRBV19 to TRBJ2-7, with 9 bases identical to TRBD1. Sequencing was carried out using peripheral blood. DNA of the CDR3: TGTGCCAGTAGTATAGGTTCCGGGACAGGGTCCTACGAGCAGTACTTC. Encoded protein: CASSIGSGTGSYEQYF.